The entry that follows covers one T cell receptor (beta chain) sequence. The antigen is undetermined. TCRdb reanalyzed the 5' RACE reads and collapses them to one entry per CDR3 protein, without DNA. This repertoire includes over 150,000 distinct CDR3 sequences. Germline V gene lookup returns CDR1 MNHNY and CDR2 SVGAGI (reference sequence). The CDR3 has 13 amino acids. This sample is drawn from a study of T cells expressing NK-cell markers. Findings and limits, study-wide: There were a few donors in whom these clonotypes also led the CD3+CD56-NKG2C+ fraction.

The chain couples TRBV6-6 to TRBJ1-4. The clonotype originates from a man between 18 and 69 years old in good health. The specimen sequenced was blood T cells: a sorted CD56 or NKG2C T cell subset, CD4+ or CD8+ T cells, or bulk PBMC T cells (not recorded which). The CDR3 reads CASSYGEDEKLFF.